A single sample gave rise to the 9 T cell receptor beta chains below, sequenced in a study of shared clonotypes between healthy human individuals. The naive CD8 population came from CD45RO-negative cells selected for CCR7, without terminally differentiated effector memory CD45RA+ cells. TCRdb keeps only in-frame clones here, not all; method: immunoSEQ multiplex PCR. The sample records roughly 2.1 million clones, roughly 91% being singletons. The material sequenced was naive CD8+ T cells from PBMCs. The receptor set was obtained from a man between 18 and 35 years old in good health. Some clones in this sample may be carry-over from other donors' samples.

The chain links TRBV2 to TRBJ2-1, with D maybe TRBD2 (6 bases). The CDR3 runs 13 residues. V was clipped by 6 bases and J by 8 bases, with 14 bases between them. Germline-derived CDR1 and CDR2 are SNHLY and FYNNEI. Written as DNA, the CDR3 is TGTGCCAGCAGCTGGGACTCCAGGGATGAGCAGTTCTTC. It encodes CASSWDSRDEQFF.

V usage is TRBV12-5 and J usage is TRBJ2-3; TRBD1 aligns across 7 bases. The CDR3 spans 14 residues. The ends lost 5 bases at V and 3 bases at J; junction bases unmatched: 5. Looked up from germline, CDR1 is LGHNT and CDR2 is FRNRAP. The chain's CDR3 is CASGLDRRTDTQYF. DNA of the CDR3: TGTGCTAGTGGTCTGGACAGGCGGACAGATACGCAGTATTTT.

V and J are TRBV28 and TRBJ1-5; 8 bases are a match to TRBD1. Germline V gene lookup returns CDR1 MDHEN and CDR2 SYDVKM. The trim removed 7 bases at V and 0 bases at J, leaving 11 bases unmatched. The CDR3 loop spans 17 amino acids. The CDR3 protein is CASMTGARVYSNQPQHF. DNA for the CDR3: TGTGCCAGCATGACAGGGGCGAGAGTATATAGCAATCAGCCCCAGCATTTT.

The rearrangement uses TRBV29-1 and TRBJ1-2; 8 bases align to TRBD1. Germline CDR1 reads SQVTM; CDR2 reads ANQGSEA. The CDR3 consists of 13 residues. Trimming took 5 bases from V and 5 from J; bases not matched to a gene: 7. CDR3 residues: CSVQDRERYGYTF. Written as DNA, the CDR3 is TGCAGCGTTCAGGACAGGGAAAGGTATGGCTACACCTTC. The full variable domain, completed using reference TRBV29-1 and TRBJ1-2, is SAVISQKPSRDICQRGTSLTIQCQVDSQVTMMFWYRQQPGQSLTLIATANQGSEATYESGFVIDKFPISRPNLTFSTLTVSNMSPEDSSIYLCSVQDRERYGYTFGSGTRLTVV.

This clone was recorded a few times. V gene TRBV9 combines with J gene TRBJ1-2, with D possibly matching TRBD1 (5 bases). Looked up from germline, CDR1 is SGDLS and CDR2 is YYNGEE. The V end was cut by 4 bases, the J end by 2 bases, with 12 bases between. The CDR3 loop spans 14 amino acids. The CDR3 region is CASSPRGGNYGYTF. The DNA of the CDR3 is TGTGCCAGCAGCCCCCGCGGGGGGAACTATGGCTACACCTTC.

The chain links TRBV9 to TRBJ1-5; D unclear. Trimming cost V 1 base and J 3 bases, with 8 bases left between them. CDR3 length equals 14 residues. Germline V gives CDR1 SGDLS, CDR2 YYNGEE. The CDR3: CASSVSGNNQPQHF. CDR3 DNA sequence: TGTGCCAGCAGCGTATCAGGAAACAATCAGCCCCAGCATTTT. The variable domain in full, with the rest retrieved from reference TRBV9 and TRBJ1-5, is DSGVTQTPKHLITATGQRVTLRCSPRSGDLSVYWYQQSLDQGLQFLIQYYNGEERAKGNILERFSAQQFPDLHSELNLSSLELGDSALYFCASSVSGNNQPQHFGDGTRLSIL.

The rearrangement links TRBV15 to TRBJ1-5; D not certain. Between the trimmed V and J ends, which lost 0 bases and 5 bases, there was a span of 8 bases. CDR3 length: 14 amino acids. Germline CDR1 LNHNV, CDR2 YYDKDF (reference sequence). For the CDR3, the DNA is TGTGCCACCAGCAGAGACGTTGTGGATCAGCCCCAGCATTTT. It codes for CATSRDVVDQPQHF.

This chain connects TRBV27 to TRBJ1-2; 7 nucleotides align to TRBD1. The germline gives CDR1 MNHEY, CDR2 SMNVEV (reference sequence). V was pared by 3 bases and J by 8 bases, with 12 bases of the junction left unmatched. The CDR3 spans 15 residues. The CDR3 nucleotides are TGTGCCAGCAGTTTGGAAAGGACAGGCCTTTGGGGCTACACCTTC. Translated: CASSLERTGLWGYTF.

CDR3 coding DNA: TGTGCCAGCTGTCCGGCCTGGAGGGACACAGATACGCAGTATTTT. This sequence encodes CASCPAWRDTDTQYF. V usage is TRBV6-5 and J usage is TRBJ2-3; perhaps TRBD2 as D (6 bases). Germline loops: CDR1 MNHEY, CDR2 SVGAGI. V was clipped by 8 bases and J by 2 bases, with 17 bases between them. The CDR3 is 15 amino acids.